The 11 T cell receptor beta chains below were found in one sample sequenced in a study of T cells in Graves' hyperthyroidism and ophthalmopathy. Amplification targeted TCR beta CDR3 regions from RNA transcripts. Initially, a first-round RT-PCR of the TCR CDR3 employed the HTBI primer set. Each CDR3 protein is one row after TCRdb ran MiXCR on the multiplex PCR reads. The data show under 450,000 distinct CDR3 sequences, about a sixth seen once. The sequenced material came from blood. The receptors stem from a woman aged 30 to 39 with Graves' hyperthyroidism that later progressed to Graves' ophthalmopathy.

V and J are TRBV19 and TRBJ2-1, with 11 positions matching TRBD2. CDR1 and CDR2 from the germline V gene are LNHDA and SQIVND (reference sequence). The CDR3 sequence is 14 residues long. V was pared by 4 bases and J by 8 bases, with 4 bases of the junction left unmatched. The CDR3: CASSRSLAGDEQFF. The CDR3 coding sequence is TGTGCCAGTAGTAGGTCACTAGCGGGAGATGAGCAGTTCTTC.

The sample holds many counts of this clonotype. The chain employs TRBV6-1 and TRBJ2-1; tentatively, D is TRBD1 or TRBD2 (5 bases each). This CDR3 has 14 amino acids. V was cut by 6 bases and J by 8 bases, with 17 bases left in between. Germline CDR1 is MNHNS and CDR2 is SASEGT. DNA for the CDR3: TGTGCCAGCAGCATTGCGACGAGGGGCGATGAGCAGTTCTTC. It codes for CASSIATRGDEQFF.

The chain couples TRBV4-2 to TRBJ2-5, with a possible D match to TRBD1 (5 bases). Trimming removed 0 bases from V and 5 bases from J, with 13 bases in between. This CDR3 contains 15 residues. Looked up from germline, CDR1 is LGHNA and CDR2 is YNFKEQ. The CDR3 here is CASSQDGRRDETQYF. The CDR3, as DNA: TGTGCCAGCAGCCAAGATGGTCGCAGGGATGAGACCCAGTACTTC.

This clonotype was detected many times. The chain couples TRBV7-9 to TRBJ2-7, with 9 bases fitting TRBD1. The J segment lost 5 bases and the V segment lost 5 bases, leaving 13 bases of the junction unmatched. The V gene's germline CDR1 is SEHNR and CDR2 FQNEAQ (reference sequence). The CDR3 totals 16 residues. The CDR3, as DNA: TGTGCCAGCAGCCTACGTACCGGGACAGGGTCCAACGAGCAGTACTTC. Translated: CASSLRTGTGSNEQYF.

This clonotype was seen many times. This rearrangement joins TRBV19 to TRBJ1-2, with 8 bases aligning to TRBD1. V shed 5 bases and J 2 bases; nucleotides not matched to a gene: 4. The CDR3 totals 14 residues. CDR1 LNHDA and CDR2 SQIVND come from the germline V gene (reference sequence). The CDR3 DNA is TGTGCCAGTAGTTGGACAGGGACCAACTATGGCTACACCTTC. This encodes CASSWTGTNYGYTF.

In its sample, this clonotype was seen a few times. This rearrangement joins TRBV10-3 to TRBJ2-7; TRBD1 might be the D (7 bases). The CDR3 has 16 amino acids. Per the germline V gene, CDR1 is ENHRY and CDR2 is SYGVKD. Trimming pared 3 bases from V and 4 bases from J, leaving 19 bases between. The CDR3 region has the DNA TGTGCCATCAGTGATGTCGGAGGGGGCGTAATGTACGAGCAGTACTTC. This gives the protein CAISDVGGGVMYEQYF.

This clonotype came up many times. This chain links TRBV10-3 with TRBJ2-7; possibly TRBD1 for D (5 bases). The V gene's germline CDR1 is ENHRY and CDR2 SYGVKD. The ends were cut back, 2 bases at V and 4 bases at J, with 24 bases in the middle. The CDR3 consists of 18 residues. In DNA form, the CDR3 reads TGTGCCATCAGTGAGCGAACACACTCGACAGTATACGAATACGAGCAGTACTTC. This translates into CAISERTHSTVYEYEQYF.

The CDR3 DNA follows: TGTGCCAGCAGCTTAGAACTGGACAATGAGCAGTTCTTC. This translates into CASSLELDNEQFF. The chain employs TRBV7-9 and TRBJ2-1; no reliable D call. V was cut by 1 base and J by 5 bases, with 6 bases left in between. CDR1 SEHNR and CDR2 FQNEAQ come from the germline V gene (reference sequence). There are 13 residues in the CDR3.

In its sample, this clonotype was seen a few times. The chain joins TRBV6-1 to TRBJ2-7; D call uncertain. CDR3 length: 14 amino acids. Trimming took 3 bases from V and 0 from J, leaving 9 bases between them. CDR1 and CDR2 (germline): MNHNS, SASEGT. For the CDR3, the DNA is TGTGCCAGCAGTGATTTGGGTAACTCCTACGAGCAGTACTTC. Translated: CASSDLGNSYEQYF.

The table lists this clonotype with a few counts. J is TRBJ2-5 and V is TRBV29-1, with a tentative D call TRBD1 (6 bases). This CDR3 spans 12 amino acids. Trimming shortened V by 5 bases and J by 5 bases, and 12 bases separated the two germline ends. Germline V gene lookup returns CDR1 SQVTM and CDR2 ANQGSEA. CDR3 sequence: CSVRTGWETQYF. In DNA, the CDR3 is TGCAGCGTTAGAACAGGGTGGGAGACCCAGTACTTC.

V gene TRBV11-2 combines with J gene TRBJ2-7; 8 nucleotides align to TRBD2. The J call could be wrong; TRBJ2-1 is a better fit for the DNA end. This CDR3 region has 16 residues. In germline, CDR1 is SGHAT, CDR2 FQNNGV. CDR3 protein: CASSPTTVTSASEQFF. The CDR3 DNA is TGTGCCAGCAGCCCCACGACAGTGACTAGCGCCTCCGAGCAGTTCTTC.